These 11 T cell receptor beta chains were sequenced from one sample in a study of cytomegalovirus exposure and HLA in healthy donors. A multiplex PCR was run with 60 Vbeta primers and 13 Jbeta primers. Sequencing used immunoSEQ multiplex PCR; TCRdb keeps in-frame clones, though not all of them. In the table there are 90,000 to 100,000 clones, about three quarters of which are singletons. The sample was PBMCs. These receptors were obtained from a man in his forties or fifties in good health and CMV-seropositive.

Of note for this clone: At the DNA level, this CDR3 is encoded by other sequences in the same sample as well. The V call is TRBV7-8, the J call TRBJ1-1, with D unresolved. CDR3 size: 14 residues. Germline CDR1 and CDR2: SGHVS and FQNEAQ. V was pared by 0 bases and J by 2 bases, with 7 bases between. The DNA of the CDR3 is TGTGCCAGCAGCTTAGCGCCAGGCAACACTGAAGCTTTCTTT. Protein sequence: CASSLAPGNTEAFF.

This clone has a single count. The CDR3 nucleotides read TGTGCCAGCAGCTTAGGACAGGGTCTGAACACTGAAGCTTTCTTT. Translating it yields CASSLGQGLNTEAFF. The chain links TRBV7-6 to TRBJ1-1, with 7 bases identical to TRBD1. The CDR3 is 15 amino acids. Germline trimming cut 1 base from V and 0 bases from J; bases unmatched to any gene: 2. Germline lookup yields CDR1 SGHVS and CDR2 FNYEAQ.

The chain combines TRBV11-2 with TRBJ2-5; tentative D call: TRBD2 (7 bases). Per the germline V gene, CDR1 is SGHAT and CDR2 is FQNNGV. The CDR3 consists of 16 residues. The V gene lost 5 bases and the J gene lost 6 bases, with 22 bases spanning the gap. CDR3 sequence (DNA): TGTGCCAGCAGCCCCACAGCCGGGGGGCGCGTGAAGACCCAGTACTTC. This encodes CASSPTAGGRVKTQYF.

The rearrangement uses TRBV5-1 and TRBJ2-5; 12 bases match TRBD2. Germline V lookup: CDR1 SGHRS, CDR2 YFSETQ. The V and J ends lost 5 bases and 4 bases, in that order; junction bases with no gene match: 6. This CDR3 has 15 amino acids. As DNA, the CDR3 is TGCGCCAGCAGGCCTAGCGGGGGGGATGGAGAGACCCAGTACTTC. It translates to CASRPSGGDGETQYF.

This chain connects TRBV5-1 to TRBJ2-7; a possible D gene is TRBD2 (6 bases). The CDR3 extends over 14 amino acids. The germline V gene encodes CDR1 SGHRS and CDR2 YFSETQ. Trimming shortened V by 4 bases and J by 6 bases, and 17 bases separated the two germline ends. In DNA form, the CDR3 reads TGCGCCAGCAGCGGGGGGAGTACCAAAGGCGAGCAGTACTTC. Protein product: CASSGGSTKGEQYF.

The chain carries TRBV10-1 and TRBJ1-5, with no clear D. With 4 bases removed from V and 4 bases from J, the gap between germline ends came to 8 bases. The CDR3 is made up of 13 amino acids. Per the germline V gene, CDR1 is WNHNN and CDR2 is SYGVQD (reference sequence). DNA for the CDR3: TGCGCCAGCAGTGCCGGGAAAAATCAGCCCCAGCATTTT. As protein: CASSAGKNQPQHF.

The chain links TRBV4-1 to TRBJ2-3, with a possible D match to TRBD1 (7 bases). There are 18 residues in the CDR3. Germline V gene sequence: CDR1 MGHRA, CDR2 YSYEKL. V gave up 0 bases and J gave up 0 bases, with 16 bases separating them. Here the CDR3 reads CASSQDGWGDSSTDTQYF. CDR3 coding DNA: TGCGCCAGCAGCCAAGATGGCTGGGGGGACAGTAGCACAGATACGCAGTATTTT.

V is TRBV15 and J is TRBJ2-1; maybe TRBD1 (6 bases). Trimming pared 0 bases from V and 4 bases from J, leaving 10 bases between. In germline, CDR1 is LNHNV, CDR2 YYDKDF (reference sequence). The CDR3 is 15 residues long. The chain's CDR3 is CATSRDLGQYNEQFF. The CDR3 DNA sequence: TGTGCCACCAGCAGAGATCTCGGACAGTACAATGAGCAGTTCTTC.

The chain links TRBV2 to TRBJ2-1, with 8 bases matching TRBD2. The CDR3 runs 17 residues. Germline V gives CDR1 SNHLY, CDR2 FYNNEI. After removal of 6 bases from V and 8 bases from J, the junction contained 18 bases not matched to a gene. Here the CDR3 DNA reads TGTGCCAGCAGGGGAGGAGGCGGGAGGCCCTCCGGGGATGAGCAGTTCTTC. Its protein is CASRGGGGRPSGDEQFF.

The chain links TRBV6-1 to TRBJ2-3; 11 nucleotides match TRBD2. J lost 4 bases, V lost 4 bases, and 4 bases had no gene match. This CDR3 region has 15 residues. CDR1 and CDR2 (germline): MNHNS, SASEGT. This CDR3 reads CASSGSGGAADTQYF. CDR3 DNA sequence: TGTGCCAGCAGTGGTAGCGGGGGGGCGGCAGATACGCAGTATTTT.

The chain recombines TRBV29-1 with TRBJ2-4, with TRBD1 as a possible D gene (5 bases). The CDR3 runs 12 residues. Trimming shortened V by 5 bases and J by 1 base, and 6 bases separated the two germline ends. CDR1 and CDR2 (germline): SQVTM, ANQGSEA. The CDR3 sequence is CSVSGAKNIQYF. Here the CDR3 DNA reads TGCAGCGTTTCAGGGGCCAAAAACATTCAGTACTTC.